A single sample gave rise to the 20 T cell receptor beta chains below, sequenced in a study of tumor-infiltrating lymphocytes in primary liver carcinoma. It was from around 20-30 mg of unsorted bulk tissue that RNA and DNA were co-extracted. Starting from roughly 540 ng of total RNA, TCR beta cDNA was produced with a primer in the constant region. A slightly modified ARM-PCR protocol with three nested multiplex PCR rounds produced these TCR beta libraries. Investigators reported that the first two PCR rounds, at 10 cycles each, used TRBV1-TRBV30 forward primers with a C-beta reverse primer. MiXCR was run by TCRdb on the multiplex PCR reads, yielding one entry per CDR3 protein. This sample yields more than 100,000 distinct CDR3 sequences, of which approximately 68% are seen a single time; 8.1% belongs to the top ten. The sample consisted of tumor-adjacent normal liver tissue. The origin of the receptors is a woman in her sixties or seventies with primary liver carcinoma and hepatitis B virus infection.

In its sample, this clonotype was seen many times. This chain uses TRBV7-8 with TRBJ1-3, with D perhaps matching TRBD1 (5 bases). V was trimmed by 2 bases and J by 4 bases, leaving 12 bases between them. The V gene's germline CDR1 is SGHVS and CDR2 FQNEAQ. CDR3 size: 15 residues. In DNA form, the CDR3 reads TGTGCCAGCAGCTTAACAAGGGGTGCGGGAAACACCATATATTTT. This encodes CASSLTRGAGNTIYF.

This clonotype came up once. One end of the junction fails to match germline, which may point to a read error. The DNA of the CDR3 is TGCAGAGCTAGGGATAGCGGGAGGCGAGGCGCGATAGATACGCAGTATTTT. This encodes CRARDSGRRGAIDTQYF. The chain couples TRBV20-1 to TRBJ2-3; 10 bases align to TRBD2. The CDR3 spans 17 residues. Germline loops: CDR1 DFQATT, CDR2 SNEGSKA (reference sequence).

This clonotype was counted only a few times. The rearrangement uses TRBV28 and TRBJ2-7; D remains ambiguous. Trimming removed 3 bases from V and 2 bases from J, with 8 bases in between. Germline V gives CDR1 MDHEN, CDR2 SYDVKM. The CDR3 is 13 amino acids. The CDR3 DNA sequence: TGTGCCAGCAGTTTCGCGGAACCCTACGAGCAGTACTTC. Its protein product is CASSFAEPYEQYF.

With regard to this clonotype: A read error may produce the germline difference seen at one junction end. The chain is built from TRBV11-2 and TRBJ2-3; the match to TRBD2 covers 7 bases. Germline V lookup: CDR1 SGHAT, CDR2 FQNNGV. This CDR3 region has 16 residues. This CDR3 is CASIRGTTRGTGTQYF. The CDR3 DNA reads as TGTGCCAGCATCCGCGGGACTACTCGGGGCACAGGTACGCAGTATTTT.

Worth noting for this clonotype: A junction boundary mismatches the germline segment, possibly from a read error. For the CDR3, the DNA is TGTGCCTGGAGGGTGTTTGGCACTGAAACTTTCTTT. It yields the protein CAWRVFGTETFF. The chain has TRBV30 and TRBJ1-1; D is unresolved. Germline V gene data show CDR1 as GTSNPN and CDR2 as SVGIG (reference sequence). The CDR3 is 12 amino acids.

The CDR3 is CASGYGGQGSTEAFF. CDR3 sequence (DNA): TGTGCCAGCGGTTACGGGGGACAGGGAAGCACTGAAGCTTTCTTT. The J gene is TRBJ1-1, the V gene TRBV28; TRBD1 matches 9 bases. The CDR3 totals 15 residues. Germline V gene sequence: CDR1 MDHEN, CDR2 SYDVKM. V trimming: 8 bases; J trimming: 4 bases; junction bases outside the gene matches: 11.

A word on this clonotype: Mismatch with germline at one junction end may stem from a read error. This rearrangement joins TRBV10-1 to TRBJ2-5; weak D call: TRBD2 (6 bases). The CDR3 is 16 residues long. The germline V gene encodes CDR1 WNHNN and CDR2 SYGVQD (reference sequence). The CDR3 DNA sequence: TGCGCTAGCAGATCTAGCGCGAGAAGGCTTTCTGAGACCCAGTACTTC. This encodes CASRSSARRLSETQYF.

A remark on this clonotype: Because the CDR3 is missing its conserved closing phenylalanine or tryptophan, this is likely a read error. The rearrangement links TRBV29-1 to TRBJ2-3; D is perhaps TRBD1 (5 bases). V was trimmed by 5 bases and J by 3 bases, leaving 12 bases between them. This CDR3 is 13 amino acids long. Germline V gene lookup returns CDR1 SQVTM and CDR2 ANQGSEA. This CDR3 reads CSVTQQATDTQYY. The CDR3 nucleotides read TGCAGCGTTACCCAACAGGCGACAGATACGCAGTATTAT.

This clonotype has a count of ten or more. The rearrangement uses TRBV6-6 and TRBJ1-3; D is undetermined. Trimming shortened V by 0 bases and J by 3 bases, and 0 bases separated the two germline ends. Per germline, CDR1 MNHNY and CDR2 SVGAGI (reference sequence). There are 12 residues in the CDR3. CDR3 sequence (DNA): TGTGCCAGCAGTTACTCTGGAAACACCATATATTTT. It is translated as CASSYSGNTIYF.

This clonotype was observed a single time. The V gene is TRBV6-5, the J gene TRBJ2-5, with D perhaps being TRBD1 or TRBD2 (6 bases each). The germline CDR1 and CDR2 sequences are MNHEY and SVGAGI. V was clipped by 6 bases and J by 6 bases, with 20 bases between them. The CDR3 runs 15 residues. CDR3 sequence reads: CASRNRAGGTKTQYF. The CDR3 DNA sequence: TGTGCCAGCAGAAACAGGGCTGGGGGGACCAAGACCCAGTACTTC.

The chain has TRBV19 and TRBJ1-5, with D possibly being TRBD1 (6 bases). Deletions cut 4 bases from V and 5 bases from J, with 12 bases between. Germline V CDR1 and CDR2: LNHDA, SQIVND (reference sequence). The CDR3 runs 14 residues. CDR3 sequence (DNA): TGTGCCAGTAGTACCGGACAGTTACATCAGCCCCAGCATTTT. Translating gives CASSTGQLHQPQHF. The full variable domain, rest sourced from reference TRBV19 and TRBJ1-5, is DGGITQSPKYLFRKEGQNVTLSCEQNLNHDAMYWYRQDPGQGLRLIYYSQIVNDFQKGDIAEGYSVSREKKESFPLTVTSAQKNPTAFYLCASSTGQLHQPQHFGDGTRLSIL.

The V and J genes are TRBV11-2 and TRBJ2-5, with TRBD1 as a possible D gene (6 bases). The V end was cut by 7 bases, the J end by 9 bases, with 18 bases between. The CDR3 runs to 13 residues. The V gene's germline CDR1 is SGHAT and CDR2 FQNNGV. CDR3 DNA sequence: TGTGCCAGCATAGTGGGAACAGGGTTGGCCCAGTACTTC. This codes for CASIVGTGLAQYF.

Turning to this clonotype: Compared with germline, one end of the junction differs, possibly owing to a read error. This chain uses TRBV5-4 with TRBJ2-7; 8 bases align to TRBD1. Germline V CDR1 and CDR2: SGHNT, YYREEE (reference sequence). The CDR3 consists of 14 residues. The CDR3 DNA sequence: TGTGTCAGCAGCGTTGTACAGGGGGTTTACGAGCAGTACTTC. Protein product: CVSSVVQGVYEQYF.

This clonotype came up once. A read error may produce the germline difference seen at one junction end. This rearrangement joins TRBV4-1 to TRBJ2-1; tentative D call: TRBD2 (5 bases). Per germline, CDR1 MGHRA and CDR2 YSYEKL. The CDR3 has 15 amino acids. This CDR3 is CASSQAEGSYNEHSF. CDR3 sequence (DNA): TGTGCCAGCAGCCAAGCCGAGGGCTCCTACAATGAGCATTCCTTC.

This chain uses TRBV29-1 with TRBJ2-3; D remains unclear. The CDR3 runs 14 residues. V was shortened by 6 bases and J by 4 bases, with 17 bases between the two germline ends. Germline CDR1 reads SQVTM; CDR2 reads ANQGSEA. DNA of the CDR3: TGCAGCGTGTCTAGTGAGTGGGCCGCAGATACGCAGTATTTT. Amino acid sequence: CSVSSEWAADTQYF.

For this clonotype: One end of the junction fails to match germline, which may point to a read error. The chain is built from TRBV5-1 and TRBJ1-5, with D possibly being TRBD1 (6 bases). Germline CDR1 reads SGHRS; CDR2 reads YFSETQ. The CDR3 spans 13 residues. DNA for the CDR3: TGCGCCAGCAGCTTGGGCGGGGGCCAGCTCCAGCATTTT. This sequence encodes CASSLGGGQLQHF.

To note about this clonotype: A much larger clone is a single base away; this may be a read error. The J gene is TRBJ2-2, the V gene TRBV5-1, with TRBD2 identical over 7 bases. The V gene end was trimmed by 5 bases and the J gene end by 7 bases; junction bases not matched to a gene: 11. Germline assignment: CDR1 SGHRS and CDR2 YFSETQ. CDR3 length equals 15 residues. The CDR3 DNA reads as TGCGCCAGCAGTCCGAGACTAGCCATTGGCGGGGAGCTGTTTTTT. It encodes CASSPRLAIGGELFF. Full variable domain (remainder filled in from reference TRBV5-1 and TRBJ2-2): KAGVTQTPRYLIKTRGQQVTLSCSPISGHRSVSWYQQTPGQGLQFLFEYFSETQRNKGNFPGRFSGRQFSNSRSEMNVSTLELGDSALYLCASSPRLAIGGELFFGEGSRLTVL.

This clonotype has at least ten counts. The rearrangement joins TRBV4-1 to TRBJ2-7, with 8 bases matching TRBD1. The CDR3 runs to 16 residues. Germline V gene sequence: CDR1 MGHRA, CDR2 YSYEKL. V dropped 2 bases and J dropped 0; count of bases not matched to a gene: 6. The CDR3 sequence is CASSQTTGGSSYEQYF. In nucleotides, the CDR3 is TGCGCCAGCAGCCAAACTACAGGGGGTTCCTCCTACGAGCAGTACTTC.

As regards this clonotype: Because it lacks the conserved phenylalanine or tryptophan at the end, this CDR3 is likely a read error. The chain has TRBV6-6 and TRBJ2-7, with 8 bases identical to TRBD1. Germline CDR1 and CDR2: MNHNY and SVGAGI (reference sequence). The V segment lost 2 bases and the J segment 5 bases; nucleotides outside the gene matches: 8. This CDR3 is built from 15 residues. CDR3: CASSYRTGLGNEQYL. In nucleotides, the CDR3 is TGTGCCAGCAGTTACAGGACAGGGTTAGGGAACGAGCAGTACCTC.

The chain uses TRBV29-1 and TRBJ2-1, with D hard to call. The length of the CDR3 is 15 residues. CDR1 is SQVTM, CDR2 ANQGSEA, per germline. The V end lost 2 bases, the J end lost 7 bases, and 18 bases lay between the germline ends. The CDR3 reads CSVEYPDPPQNEQFF. CDR3 bases: TGCAGCGTTGAATACCCCGACCCTCCTCAGAATGAGCAGTTCTTC.